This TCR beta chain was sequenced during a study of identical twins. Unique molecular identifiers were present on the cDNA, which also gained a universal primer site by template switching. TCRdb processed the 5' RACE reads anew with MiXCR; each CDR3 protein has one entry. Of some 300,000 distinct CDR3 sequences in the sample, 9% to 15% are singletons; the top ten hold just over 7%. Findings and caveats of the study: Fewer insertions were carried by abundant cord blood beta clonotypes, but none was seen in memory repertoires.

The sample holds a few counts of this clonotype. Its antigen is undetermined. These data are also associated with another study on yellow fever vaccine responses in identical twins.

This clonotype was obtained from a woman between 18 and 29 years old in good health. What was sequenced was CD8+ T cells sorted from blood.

CDR3 protein: CASSISTMGEQFF. CDR3 DNA sequence: TGTGCCAGCAGCATATCTACTATGGGAGAGCAGTTCTTC. The chain carries TRBV7-9 and TRBJ2-1; D not resolved. With 5 bases removed from V and 10 bases from J, the gap between germline ends came to 15 bases. The CDR3 has 13 residues. CDR1 and CDR2 (germline): SEHNR, FQNEAQ (reference sequence).